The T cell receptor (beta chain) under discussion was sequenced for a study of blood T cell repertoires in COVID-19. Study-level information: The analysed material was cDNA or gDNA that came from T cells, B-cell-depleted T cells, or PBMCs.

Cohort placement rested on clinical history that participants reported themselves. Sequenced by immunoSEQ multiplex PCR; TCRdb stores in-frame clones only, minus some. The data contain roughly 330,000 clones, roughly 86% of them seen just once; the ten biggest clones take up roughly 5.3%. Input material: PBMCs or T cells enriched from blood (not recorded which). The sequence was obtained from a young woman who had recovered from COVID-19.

CDR3: CASSLETGRYTYGYTF. The CDR3 DNA follows: TGTGCCAGCAGCTTAGAAACAGGCCGCTACACATATGGCTACACCTTC. The chain combines TRBV7-9 with TRBJ1-2, with a possible D match to TRBD1 (5 bases). V was cut by 1 base and J by 5 bases, with 17 bases left in between. The CDR3 has 16 residues. The germline V gene encodes CDR1 SEHNR and CDR2 FQNEAQ (reference sequence).